The 13 T cell receptor beta chains reported below all come from one sample, sequenced in a study of blood T cells in healthy people across ages. Through a sample-barcoded 5' primer and a J-beta primer mix, a second PCR was run for roughly 7 to 12 cycles. TCRdb reprocessed the 5' RACE reads via MiXCR and lists one record per CDR3 protein. This sample has roughly 1.9 million distinct CDR3 sequences, with 39% found just once. Sequenced material: blood. These receptors were taken from a human donor in good health.

The chain carries TRBV11-1 and TRBJ2-7; the D gene could be TRBD1 or TRBD2 (5 bases each). CDR1 and CDR2 from the germline V gene are SGHAT and FQDESV (reference sequence). This CDR3 is built from 14 residues. V was trimmed by 5 bases and J by 3 bases, leaving 14 bases between them. The DNA for the CDR3 is TGTGCCAGCAGCCCGACCATGGGGGACTACGAGCAGTACTTC. It translates to CASSPTMGDYEQYF.

The gene calls are TRBV12-3 or TRBV12-4 and TRBJ1-1; 9 bases are a match to TRBD1. V gave up 6 bases and J gave up 11 bases; unmatched junction bases: 16. CDR3 length: 15 residues. CDR3 nucleotide sequence: TGTGCCAGCAGCCCGGCGACAGGGGGGGCTTTTGAGGCTTTCTTT. This sequence encodes CASSPATGGAFEAFF.

The chain is built from TRBV6-1 and TRBJ2-7; a possible D gene is TRBD2 (6 bases). The V gene lost 6 bases and the J gene lost 2 bases, with 14 bases spanning the gap. CDR1 and CDR2 from the germline V gene are MNHNS and SASEGT. This CDR3 comprises 14 residues. This CDR3 reads CASSGEEGPYEQYF. CDR3 nucleotides: TGTGCCAGCAGCGGGGAGGAGGGGCCCTACGAGCAGTACTTC.

In the case of this clonotype: A much larger clone lies one base from this, so it may be a read error. This sequence joins TRBV4-2 and TRBJ2-7, with 7 bases fitting TRBD1. This CDR3 has 15 amino acids. The germline V gene has CDR1 LGHNA and CDR2 YNFKEQ. V was pared by 1 base and J by 3 bases, with 6 bases of the junction left unmatched. CDR3 DNA sequence: TGTGCCAGCAGCCAAGCAGGGGGAAGGTGCTACGAGCAGTACTTC. It specifies CASSQAGGRCYEQYF.

This clonotype has more than one count but fewer than ten. The chain uses TRBV5-1 and TRBJ1-2; D ambiguous. The V end was cut by 3 bases, the J end by 8 bases, with 23 bases between. Germline V gene lookup returns CDR1 SGHRS and CDR2 YFSETQ. This CDR3 has 16 residues. CDR3 sequence: CASSSLTSGLSGGYTF. In DNA form, the CDR3 reads TGCGCCAGCAGCTCCCTGACGTCCGGTCTCTCCGGGGGCTACACCTTC.

The rearrangement joins TRBV10-3 to TRBJ1-1; the D gene is possibly TRBD1 (6 bases). This CDR3 is built from 15 residues. V shed 2 bases and J shed 0 bases, with 10 bases lying between them. Germline CDR1 reads ENHRY; CDR2 reads SYGVKD. CDR3 residues: CAISEARGVNTEAFF. The DNA for the CDR3 is TGTGCCATCAGTGAGGCCAGGGGCGTGAACACTGAAGCTTTCTTT.

V gene TRBV12-3 or TRBV12-4 combines with J gene TRBJ2-5; TRBD2 agrees at 10 bases. The length of the CDR3 is 15 residues. The J segment lost 4 bases and the V segment lost 3 bases, leaving 5 bases of the junction unmatched. The CDR3 reads CASSFWLAGVETQYF. CDR3 DNA sequence: TGTGCCAGCAGTTTTTGGCTAGCGGGGGTAGAGACCCAGTACTTC.

CDR3 nucleotides: TGTGCCAGCAGTTACTCGAGGACAGGGGGTAGGAACACCTTC. Translation: CASSYSRTGGRNTF. The chain has TRBV6-5 and TRBJ1-2, with 10 bases aligning to TRBD1. CDR3 length equals 14 residues. Germline V gene lookup returns CDR1 MNHEY and CDR2 SVGAGI. V dropped 0 bases and J dropped 12; count of bases not matched to a gene: 7.

This clonotype was detected a few times. This rearrangement joins TRBV11-2 to TRBJ1-4; perhaps TRBD1 as D (5 bases). Germline V lookup: CDR1 SGHAT, CDR2 FQNNGV. The V and J ends lost 10 bases and 6 bases respectively, with 15 bases between them. The CDR3 is 13 amino acids. CDR3 nucleotide sequence: TGTGCCACCGGCGGGGGTTGGGATGAAAAACTGTTTTTT. The encoded protein is CATGGGWDEKLFF. Filled out from reference TRBV11-2 and TRBJ1-4, the complete variable domain reads EAGVAQSPRYKIIEKRQSVAFWCNPISGHATLYWYQQILGQGPKLLIQFQNNGVVDDSQLPKDRFSAERLKGVDSTLKIQPAKLEDSAVYLCATGGGWDEKLFFGSGTQLSVL.

The chain employs TRBV5-1 and TRBJ2-5; TRBD1 matches at 8 bases. Germline CDR1 and CDR2: SGHRS and YFSETQ. CDR3 length equals 16 residues. V trimming: 1 base; J trimming: 6 bases; junction bases outside the gene matches: 11. The CDR3 sequence: CASSLTGGVFEKTQYF. CDR3 DNA sequence: TGCGCCAGCAGCTTGACAGGGGGTGTTTTCGAGAAGACCCAGTACTTC.

This clonotype has just one count. The V and J genes are TRBV4-2 and TRBJ1-1; D might be TRBD1 (5 bases). V lost 3 bases to trimming and J lost 8 bases, with 19 bases between them. CDR1 is LGHNA, CDR2 YNFKEQ, per germline. The CDR3 sequence is 15 residues long. The CDR3 sequence is CASSQRGAFVGEAFF. CDR3 DNA sequence: TGTGCCAGCAGCCAGAGGGGCGCCTTCGTGGGGGAAGCTTTCTTT.

CDR3 residues: CASSSAPAQQYF. In DNA, the CDR3 is TGTGCCAGCAGCTCAGCACCAGCCCAGCAGTACTTC. The V and J genes are TRBV7-2 and TRBJ2-7; D gene ambiguous. Germline V gene lookup returns CDR1 SGHTA and CDR2 FQGNSA. CDR3 size: 12 residues. The ends were cut back, 4 bases at V and 8 bases at J, with 12 bases in the middle.

This clonotype was seen only a few times. The chain employs TRBV4-3 and TRBJ2-7; TRBD2 might be the D (5 bases). Trimming removed 1 base at V and 3 bases at J, with 16 bases between. The CDR3 spans 16 residues. Germline loops: CDR1 LGHNA, CDR2 YSLEER. The CDR3 coding sequence is TGCGCCAGCAGCCAAGTATGGGAGCAGAGAGGCTACGAGCAGTACTTC. Translation gives CASSQVWEQRGYEQYF.